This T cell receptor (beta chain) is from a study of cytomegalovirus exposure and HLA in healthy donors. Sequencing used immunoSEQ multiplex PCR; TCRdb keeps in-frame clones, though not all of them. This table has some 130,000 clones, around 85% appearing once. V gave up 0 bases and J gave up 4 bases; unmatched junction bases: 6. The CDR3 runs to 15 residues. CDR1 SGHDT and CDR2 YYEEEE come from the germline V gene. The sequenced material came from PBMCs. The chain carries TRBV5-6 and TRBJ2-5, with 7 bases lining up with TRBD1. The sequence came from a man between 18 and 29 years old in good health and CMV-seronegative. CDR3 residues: CASSLAGQILETQYF. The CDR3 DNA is TGTGCCAGCAGCTTGGCGGGACAGATCTTAGAGACCCAGTACTTC.